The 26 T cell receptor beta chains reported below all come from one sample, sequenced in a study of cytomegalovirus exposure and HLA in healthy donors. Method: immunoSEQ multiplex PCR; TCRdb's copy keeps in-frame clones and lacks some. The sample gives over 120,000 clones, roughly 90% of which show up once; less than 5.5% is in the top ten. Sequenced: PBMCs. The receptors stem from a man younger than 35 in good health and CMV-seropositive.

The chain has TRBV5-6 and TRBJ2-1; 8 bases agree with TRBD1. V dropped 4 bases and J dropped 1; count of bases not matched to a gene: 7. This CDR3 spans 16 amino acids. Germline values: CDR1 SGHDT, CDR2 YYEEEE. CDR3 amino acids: CASSRPGTGSYNEQFF. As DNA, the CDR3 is TGTGCCAGCAGCCGCCCCGGGACAGGTTCCTACAATGAGCAGTTCTTC.

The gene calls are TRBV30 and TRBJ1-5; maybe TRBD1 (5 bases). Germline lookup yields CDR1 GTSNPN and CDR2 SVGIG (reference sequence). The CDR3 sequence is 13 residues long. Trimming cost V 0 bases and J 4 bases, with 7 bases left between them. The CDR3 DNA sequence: TGTGCCTGGAGTGTAGGGGAAAATCAGCCCCAGCATTTT. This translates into CAWSVGENQPQHF.

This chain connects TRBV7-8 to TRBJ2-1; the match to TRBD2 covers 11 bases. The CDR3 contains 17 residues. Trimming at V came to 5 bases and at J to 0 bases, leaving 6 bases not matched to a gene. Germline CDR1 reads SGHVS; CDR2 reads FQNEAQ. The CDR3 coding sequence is TGTGCCAGCAGCCCCCTCCTAGCGGGGGGCTCCTACAATGAGCAGTTCTTC. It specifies CASSPLLAGGSYNEQFF. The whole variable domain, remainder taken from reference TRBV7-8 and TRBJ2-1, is GAGVSQSPRYKVAKRGQDVALRCDPISGHVSLFWYQQALGQGPEFLTYFQNEAQLDKSGLPSDRFFAERPEGSVSTLKIQRTQQEDSAVYLCASSPLLAGGSYNEQFFGPGTRLTVL.

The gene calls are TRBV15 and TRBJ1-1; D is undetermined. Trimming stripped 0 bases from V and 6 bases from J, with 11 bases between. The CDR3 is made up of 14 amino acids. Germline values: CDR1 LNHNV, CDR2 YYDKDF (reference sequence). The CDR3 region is CATSRDGERAEAFF. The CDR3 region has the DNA TGTGCCACCAGCAGAGATGGGGAGAGGGCTGAAGCTTTCTTT.

In nucleotides, the CDR3 is TGTGCCTGGAGAGGTGCGGGAGTAGAGACCCAGTACTTC. It codes for CAWRGAGVETQYF. The V call is TRBV30, the J call TRBJ2-5, with 7 bases fitting TRBD2. Germline V lookup: CDR1 GTSNPN, CDR2 SVGIG (reference sequence). The V segment lost 3 bases and the J segment 4 bases; nucleotides outside the gene matches: 5. This CDR3 contains 13 residues.

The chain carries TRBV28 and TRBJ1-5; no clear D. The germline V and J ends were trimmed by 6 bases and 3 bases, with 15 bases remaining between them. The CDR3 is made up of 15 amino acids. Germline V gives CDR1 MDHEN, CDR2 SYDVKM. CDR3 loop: CASRLKSGINQPQHF. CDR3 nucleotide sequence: TGTGCCAGCAGGCTTAAGTCCGGGATCAATCAGCCCCAGCATTTT. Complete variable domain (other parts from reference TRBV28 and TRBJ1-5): DVKVTQSSRYLVKRTGEKVFLECVQDMDHENMFWYRQDPGLGLRLIYFSYDVKMKEKGDIPEGYSVSREKKERFSLILESASTNQTSMYLCASRLKSGINQPQHFGDGTRLSIL.

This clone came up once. The CDR3 is CASSYVAYEQYF. DNA of the CDR3: TGTGCCAGCAGTTATGTTGCCTACGAGCAGTACTTC. The rearrangement uses TRBV6-1 and TRBJ2-7; no reliable D call. The CDR3 contains 12 residues. The germline V and J ends were trimmed by 5 bases and 2 bases, with 7 bases remaining between them. The V gene's germline CDR1 is MNHNS and CDR2 SASEGT.

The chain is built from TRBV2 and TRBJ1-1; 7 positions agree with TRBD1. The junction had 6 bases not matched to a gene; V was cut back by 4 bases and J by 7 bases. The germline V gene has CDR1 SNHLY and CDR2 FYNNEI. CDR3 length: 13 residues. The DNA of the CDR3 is TGTGCCAGCAGTGTCGACAGGGCCCTTGAAGCTTTCTTT. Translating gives CASSVDRALEAFF.

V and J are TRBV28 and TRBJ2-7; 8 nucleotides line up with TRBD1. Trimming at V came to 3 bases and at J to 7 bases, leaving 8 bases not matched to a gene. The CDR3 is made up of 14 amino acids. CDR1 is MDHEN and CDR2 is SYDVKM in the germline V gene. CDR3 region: CASSLWQGALEQYF. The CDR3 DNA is TGTGCCAGCAGTTTGTGGCAGGGGGCCTTGGAGCAGTACTTC.

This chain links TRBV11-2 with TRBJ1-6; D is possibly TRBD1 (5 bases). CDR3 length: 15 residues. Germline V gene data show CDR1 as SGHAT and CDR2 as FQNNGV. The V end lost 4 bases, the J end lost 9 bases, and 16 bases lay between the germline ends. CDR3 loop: CASSYRGGLVSPLHF. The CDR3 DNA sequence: TGTGCCAGCAGCTACCGGGGGGGGTTAGTTTCACCCCTCCACTTT.

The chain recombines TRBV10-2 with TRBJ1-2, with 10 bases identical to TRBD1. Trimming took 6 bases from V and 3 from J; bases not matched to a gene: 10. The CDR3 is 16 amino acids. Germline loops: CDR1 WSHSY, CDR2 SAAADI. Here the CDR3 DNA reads TGCGCCAGCAGGAGGGCCGGGACAGGGGACTACTATGGCTACACCTTC. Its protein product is CASRRAGTGDYYGYTF.

The CDR3 protein is CASSPQTFTDTQYF. The CDR3 DNA sequence: TGCGCCAGCAGCCCGCAGACATTTACAGATACGCAGTATTTT. The chain is built from TRBV4-1 and TRBJ2-3; no clear D gene. Trimming took off 4 bases at V and 3 bases at J, with 11 bases between the two ends. The germline V gene encodes CDR1 MGHRA and CDR2 YSYEKL. This CDR3 has 14 residues.

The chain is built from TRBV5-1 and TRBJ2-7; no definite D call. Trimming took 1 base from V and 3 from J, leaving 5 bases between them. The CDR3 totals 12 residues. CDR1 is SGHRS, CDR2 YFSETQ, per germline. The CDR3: CASSLTGYEQYF. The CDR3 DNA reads TGCGCCAGCAGCTTGACTGGCTACGAGCAGTACTTC.

The CDR3 reads CATNGQGQHTGELFF. The CDR3 DNA is TGTGCCACGAACGGACAGGGACAGCACACCGGGGAGCTGTTTTTT. The rearrangement joins TRBV28 to TRBJ2-2; 8 bases fit TRBD1. Trimming removed 10 bases from V and 3 bases from J; junction bases left unmatched: 10. This CDR3 comprises 15 residues. The germline gives CDR1 MDHEN, CDR2 SYDVKM.

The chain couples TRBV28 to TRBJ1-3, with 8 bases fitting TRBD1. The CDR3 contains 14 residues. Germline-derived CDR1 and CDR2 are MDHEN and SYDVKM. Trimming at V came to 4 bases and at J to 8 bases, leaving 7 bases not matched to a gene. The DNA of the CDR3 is TGTGCCAGCAGTTCTACTACAGGGGGGCACACCATATATTTT. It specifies CASSSTTGGHTIYF.

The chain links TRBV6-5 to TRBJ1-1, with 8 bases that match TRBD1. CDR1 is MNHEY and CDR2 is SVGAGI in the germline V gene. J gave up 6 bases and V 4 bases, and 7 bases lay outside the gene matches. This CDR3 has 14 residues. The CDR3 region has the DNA TGTGCCAGCAGTTCCCAGGGGGCGGGTGCTGAAGCTTTCTTT. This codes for CASSSQGAGAEAFF.

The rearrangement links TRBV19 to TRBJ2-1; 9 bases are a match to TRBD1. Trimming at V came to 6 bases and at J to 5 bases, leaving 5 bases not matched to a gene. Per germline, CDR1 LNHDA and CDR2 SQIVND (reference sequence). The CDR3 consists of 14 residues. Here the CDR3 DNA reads TGTGCCAGTAGGAAAACAGGGGGCCACAATGAGCAGTTCTTC. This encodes CASRKTGGHNEQFF.

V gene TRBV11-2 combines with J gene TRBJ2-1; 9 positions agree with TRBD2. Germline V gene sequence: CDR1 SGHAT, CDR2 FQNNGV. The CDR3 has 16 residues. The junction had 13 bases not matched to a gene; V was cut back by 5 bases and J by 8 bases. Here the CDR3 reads CASSPRRGGRAYEQFF. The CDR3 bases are TGTGCCAGCAGCCCCCGTCGCGGCGGGAGGGCCTATGAGCAGTTCTTC. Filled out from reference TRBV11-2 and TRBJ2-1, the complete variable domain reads EAGVAQSPRYKIIEKRQSVAFWCNPISGHATLYWYQQILGQGPKLLIQFQNNGVVDDSQLPKDRFSAERLKGVDSTLKIQPAKLEDSAVYLCASSPRRGGRAYEQFFGPGTRLTVL.

The CDR3 region is CASSPQSTGGSRAFF. CDR3 coding DNA: TGCGCCAGCAGCCCTCAGTCGACAGGTGGCAGTAGGGCTTTCTTT. This sequence joins TRBV5-1 and TRBJ1-1; D possibly corresponds to TRBD1 (6 bases). Germline CDR1 and CDR2: SGHRS and YFSETQ. The CDR3 has 15 amino acids. The V end lost 4 bases, the J end lost 11 bases, and 24 bases lay between the germline ends.

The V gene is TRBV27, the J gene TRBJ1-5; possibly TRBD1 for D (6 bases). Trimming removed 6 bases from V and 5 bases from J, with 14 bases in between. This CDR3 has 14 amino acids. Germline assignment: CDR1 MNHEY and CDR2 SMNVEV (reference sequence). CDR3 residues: CASRLDSYDQPQHF. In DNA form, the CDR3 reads TGTGCCAGCAGATTGGACAGTTACGATCAGCCCCAGCATTTT.

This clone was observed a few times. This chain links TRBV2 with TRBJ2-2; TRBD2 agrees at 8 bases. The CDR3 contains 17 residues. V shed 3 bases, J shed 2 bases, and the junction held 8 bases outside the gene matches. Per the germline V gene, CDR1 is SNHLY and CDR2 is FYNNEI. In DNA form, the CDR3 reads TGTGCCAGCAGTGATGGAGTTAGCGGGACCAACACCGGGGAGCTGTTTTTT. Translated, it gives CASSDGVSGTNTGELFF.

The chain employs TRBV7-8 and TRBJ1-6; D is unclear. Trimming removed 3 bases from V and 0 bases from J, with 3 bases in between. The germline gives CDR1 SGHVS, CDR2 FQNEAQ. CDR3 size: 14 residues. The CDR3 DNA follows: TGTGCCAGCAGCTTCTACTCCTATAATTCACCCCTCCACTTT. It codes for CASSFYSYNSPLHF.

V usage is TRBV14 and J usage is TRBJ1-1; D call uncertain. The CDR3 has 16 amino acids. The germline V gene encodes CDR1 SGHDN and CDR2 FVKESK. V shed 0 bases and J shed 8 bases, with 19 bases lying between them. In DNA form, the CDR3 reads TGTGCCAGCAGCCAAGATCTTGGGGAGGTGAGGTCGGAAGCTTTCTTT. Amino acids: CASSQDLGEVRSEAFF.

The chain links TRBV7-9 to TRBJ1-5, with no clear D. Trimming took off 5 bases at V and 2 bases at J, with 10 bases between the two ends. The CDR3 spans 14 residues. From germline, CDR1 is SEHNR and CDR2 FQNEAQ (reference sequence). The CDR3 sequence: CASSRGTGNQPQHF. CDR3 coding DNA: TGTGCCAGCAGCCGAGGCACGGGCAATCAGCCCCAGCATTTT.

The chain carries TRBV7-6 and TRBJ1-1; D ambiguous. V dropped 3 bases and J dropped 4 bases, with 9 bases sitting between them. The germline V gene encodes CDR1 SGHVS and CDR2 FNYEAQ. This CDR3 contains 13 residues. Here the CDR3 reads CASSFSRGTEAFF. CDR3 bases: TGTGCCAGCAGCTTCTCCCGGGGCACTGAAGCTTTCTTT.

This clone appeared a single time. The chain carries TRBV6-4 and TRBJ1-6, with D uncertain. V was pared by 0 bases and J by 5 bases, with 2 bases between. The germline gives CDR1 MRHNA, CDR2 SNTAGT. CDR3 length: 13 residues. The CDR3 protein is CASSDSNNSPLHF. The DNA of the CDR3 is TGTGCCAGCAGTGACTCTAATAATTCACCCCTCCACTTT.